This T cell receptor (beta chain) comes out of a study of T cells after yellow fever vaccination. Study background: Fractions of limited cellularity were prepared by means of SMART-Seq v4 Ultra Low Input.

The V end lost 3 bases, the J end lost 0 bases, and 6 bases lay between the germline ends. This CDR3 has 14 residues. Germline values: CDR1 KGHSH, CDR2 LQKENI. TCRdb fed the 5' RACE reads into MiXCR, producing one record per CDR3 protein. The table records hundreds of thousands of distinct CDR3 sequences, about an eighth of them present only once. In its sample, this clonotype was seen many times. This receptor was identified in a man younger than 30 who received the YFV17D yellow fever vaccine. Sample: CD4+ T cells sorted from PBMCs, taken 15 days after the yellow fever booster vaccination. The chain is built from TRBV18 and TRBJ1-5, with a tentative D call TRBD1 (5 bases). CDR3 coding DNA: TGTGCCAGCTCACCCCAGGGTAGCAATCAGCCCCAGCATTTT. This sequence encodes CASSPQGSNQPQHF.